This T cell receptor (beta chain) stems from a study of OX40 agonist ivuxolimab in advanced cancers. About the study: Prior therapy, whether anti-PD-1, anti-PD-L1 or anti-CTLA-4, was allowed, and roughly 41% had some.

General study results and limits: Expansion of clones was among the lowest in partial responders at 0.1-3.0 mg/kg. CD8+ T cells were the subset that, on average, had more expanded clones than CD4+.

Individuals having autoimmune disease history or systemic immunosuppression were not enrolled. A note on this clone: Its antigen is undetermined.

Clones were sequenced by immunoSEQ multiplex PCR, and TCRdb holds only the in-frame ones, with some missing. The table records approximately 70,000 clones, roughly 90% of them present only once. Germline CDR1 MGHRA, CDR2 YSYEKL. V was shortened by 3 bases and J by 0 bases, with 12 bases between the two germline ends. This CDR3 contains 15 residues. The sample consisted of CD4+ or CD8+ T cells sorted from blood, taken in a trial of the OX40 agonist ivuxolimab. This receptor was obtained from an adult with an advanced solid tumor such as melanoma, head and neck, liver or kidney cancer. J is TRBJ2-7 and V is TRBV4-1; D is ambiguous. For the CDR3, the DNA is TGCGCCAGCAGCCACGGTGGTTTGGGCTCCTACGAGCAGTACTTC. Its translation: CASSHGGLGSYEQYF.